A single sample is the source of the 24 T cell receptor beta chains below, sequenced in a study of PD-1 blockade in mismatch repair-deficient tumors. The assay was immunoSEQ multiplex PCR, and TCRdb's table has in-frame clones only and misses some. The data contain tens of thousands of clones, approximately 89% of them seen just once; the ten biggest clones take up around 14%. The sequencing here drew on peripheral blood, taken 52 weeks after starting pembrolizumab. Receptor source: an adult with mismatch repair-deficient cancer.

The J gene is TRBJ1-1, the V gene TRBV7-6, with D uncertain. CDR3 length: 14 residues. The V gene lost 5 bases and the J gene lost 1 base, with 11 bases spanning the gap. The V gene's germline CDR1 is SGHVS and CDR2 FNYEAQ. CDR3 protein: CASSPQVKNTEAFF. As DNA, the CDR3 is TGTGCCAGCAGCCCCCAGGTGAAGAACACTGAAGCTTTCTTT.

CDR3 sequence: CASSQGGLPRGTGELFF. The CDR3 bases are TGCGCCAGCAGCCAAGGAGGCCTTCCCCGAGGGACCGGGGAGCTGTTTTTT. The chain joins TRBV4-1 to TRBJ2-2; D might be TRBD2 (5 bases). With 1 base removed from V and 5 bases from J, the gap between germline ends came to 17 bases. This CDR3 spans 17 amino acids. Germline V gene lookup returns CDR1 MGHRA and CDR2 YSYEKL.

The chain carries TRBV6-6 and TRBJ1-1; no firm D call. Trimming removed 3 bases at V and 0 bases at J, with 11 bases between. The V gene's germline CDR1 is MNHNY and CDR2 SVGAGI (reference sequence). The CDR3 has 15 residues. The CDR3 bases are TGTGCCAGCAGTTATTCGAGAGGCATGAACACTGAAGCTTTCTTT. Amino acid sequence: CASSYSRGMNTEAFF.

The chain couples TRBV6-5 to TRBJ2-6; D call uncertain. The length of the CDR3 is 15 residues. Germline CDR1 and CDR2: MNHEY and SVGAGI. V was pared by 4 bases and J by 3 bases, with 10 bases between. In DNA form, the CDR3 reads TGTGCCAGCAGTTCTTCTGGGATTGGGGCCAACGTCCTGACTTTC. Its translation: CASSSSGIGANVLTF.

CDR3 in amino acids: CASSQDSGGYTF. DNA for the CDR3: TGTGCCAGCAGTCAGGACAGTGGCGGCTACACCTTC. The rearrangement links TRBV11-3 to TRBJ1-2; possibly TRBD1 for D (6 bases). The V end was cut by 6 bases, the J end by 8 bases, with 13 bases between. The CDR3 totals 12 residues. The V gene's germline CDR1 is SGHNT and CDR2 YENEEA.

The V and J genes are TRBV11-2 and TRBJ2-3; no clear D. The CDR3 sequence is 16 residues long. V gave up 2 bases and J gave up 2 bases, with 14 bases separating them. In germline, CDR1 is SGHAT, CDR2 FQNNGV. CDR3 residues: CASSLSGWGITDTQYF. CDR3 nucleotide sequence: TGTGCCAGCAGCTTATCGGGTTGGGGAATCACAGATACGCAGTATTTT.

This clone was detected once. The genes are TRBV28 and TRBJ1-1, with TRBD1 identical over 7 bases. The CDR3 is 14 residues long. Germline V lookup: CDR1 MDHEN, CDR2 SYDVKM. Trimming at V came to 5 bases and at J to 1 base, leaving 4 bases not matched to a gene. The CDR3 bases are TGTGCCAGCAGTCAGGGACAGACGAACACTGAAGCTTTCTTT. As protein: CASSQGQTNTEAFF. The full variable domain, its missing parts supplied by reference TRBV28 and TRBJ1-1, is DVKVTQSSRYLVKRTGEKVFLECVQDMDHENMFWYRQDPGLGLRLIYFSYDVKMKEKGDIPEGYSVSREKKERFSLILESASTNQTSMYLCASSQGQTNTEAFFGQGTRLTVV.

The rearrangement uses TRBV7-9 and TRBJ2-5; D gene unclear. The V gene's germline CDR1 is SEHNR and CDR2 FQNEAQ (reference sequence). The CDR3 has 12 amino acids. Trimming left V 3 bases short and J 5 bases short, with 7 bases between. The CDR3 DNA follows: TGTGCCAGCAGCTTGGGAAAGGAGACCCAGTACTTC. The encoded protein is CASSLGKETQYF.

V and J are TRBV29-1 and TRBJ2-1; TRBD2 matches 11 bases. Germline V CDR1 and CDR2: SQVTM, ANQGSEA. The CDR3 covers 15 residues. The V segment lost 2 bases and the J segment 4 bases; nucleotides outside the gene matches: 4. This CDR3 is CSVELASGGYNEQFF. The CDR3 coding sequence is TGCAGCGTTGAACTAGCTAGCGGGGGGTACAATGAGCAGTTCTTC.

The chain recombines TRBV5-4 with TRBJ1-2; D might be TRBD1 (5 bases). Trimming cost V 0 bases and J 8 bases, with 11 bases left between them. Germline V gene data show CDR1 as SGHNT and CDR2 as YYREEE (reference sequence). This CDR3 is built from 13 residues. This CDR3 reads CASSLVSGRGYTF. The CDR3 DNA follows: TGTGCCAGCAGCTTGGTTTCGGGACGAGGCTACACCTTC.

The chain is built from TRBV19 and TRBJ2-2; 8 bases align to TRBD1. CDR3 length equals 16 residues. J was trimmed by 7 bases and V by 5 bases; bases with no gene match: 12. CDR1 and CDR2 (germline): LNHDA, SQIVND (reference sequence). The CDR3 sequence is CASSDSARGHSGELFF. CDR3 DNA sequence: TGTGCCAGTAGTGATTCGGCCAGGGGGCATAGCGGGGAGCTGTTTTTT.

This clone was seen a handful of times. CDR3 nucleotide sequence: TGTGCCTGGAGTTCCCGCAGGGGAAGGGAAAAACTGTTTTTT. Its protein is CAWSSRRGREKLFF. The chain combines TRBV30 with TRBJ1-4; weak D call: TRBD1 (6 bases). Germline CDR1 GTSNPN, CDR2 SVGIG (reference sequence). This CDR3 is 14 amino acids long. Trimming took 2 bases from V and 8 from J, leaving 15 bases between them.

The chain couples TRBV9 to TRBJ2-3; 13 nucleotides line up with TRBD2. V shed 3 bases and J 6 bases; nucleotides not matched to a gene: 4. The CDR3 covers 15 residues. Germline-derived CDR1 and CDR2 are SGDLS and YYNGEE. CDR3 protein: CASSGTSGRSDTQYF. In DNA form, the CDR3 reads TGTGCCAGCAGCGGGACTAGCGGGAGATCTGATACGCAGTATTTT.

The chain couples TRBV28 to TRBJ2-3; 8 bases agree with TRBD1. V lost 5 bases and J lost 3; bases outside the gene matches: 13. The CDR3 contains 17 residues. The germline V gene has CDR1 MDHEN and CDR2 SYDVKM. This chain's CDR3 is CASSPWTGSHPTDTQYF. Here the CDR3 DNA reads TGTGCCAGCAGTCCCTGGACAGGGTCGCATCCTACAGATACGCAGTATTTT.

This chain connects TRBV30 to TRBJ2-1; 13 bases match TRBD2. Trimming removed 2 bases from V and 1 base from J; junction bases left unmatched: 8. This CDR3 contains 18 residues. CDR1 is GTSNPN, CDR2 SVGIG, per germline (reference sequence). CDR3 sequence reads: CAWSSSLAGGPSYNEQFF. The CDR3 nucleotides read TGTGCCTGGAGTTCCTCACTAGCGGGAGGGCCTTCCTACAATGAGCAGTTCTTC.

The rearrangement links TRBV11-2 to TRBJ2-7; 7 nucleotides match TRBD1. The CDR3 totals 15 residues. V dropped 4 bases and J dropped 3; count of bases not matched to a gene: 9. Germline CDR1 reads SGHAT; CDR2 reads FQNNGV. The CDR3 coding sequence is TGTGCCAGCAGCTCGTACCGGGACAGAAACTACGAGCAGTACTTC. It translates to CASSSYRDRNYEQYF.

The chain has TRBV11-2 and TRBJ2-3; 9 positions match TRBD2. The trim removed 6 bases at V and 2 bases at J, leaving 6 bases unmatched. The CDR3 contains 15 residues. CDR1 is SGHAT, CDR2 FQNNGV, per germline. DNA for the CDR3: TGTGCCAGCAGACATAGCGGGAGCTTCACAGATACGCAGTATTTT. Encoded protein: CASRHSGSFTDTQYF.

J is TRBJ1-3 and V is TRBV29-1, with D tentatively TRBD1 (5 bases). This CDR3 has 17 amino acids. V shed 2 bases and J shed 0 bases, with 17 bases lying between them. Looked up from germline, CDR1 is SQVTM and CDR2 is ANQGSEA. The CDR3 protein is CSVETFVQGNSGNTIYF. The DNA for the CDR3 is TGCAGCGTTGAAACGTTCGTCCAGGGTAACTCTGGAAACACCATATATTTT.

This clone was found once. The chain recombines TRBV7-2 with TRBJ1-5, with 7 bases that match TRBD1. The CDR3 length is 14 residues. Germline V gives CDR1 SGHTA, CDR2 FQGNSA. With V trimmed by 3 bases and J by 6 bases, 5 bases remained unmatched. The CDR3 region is CASSLEGASQPQHF. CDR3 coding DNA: TGTGCCAGCAGCTTGGAGGGGGCAAGTCAGCCCCAGCATTTT.

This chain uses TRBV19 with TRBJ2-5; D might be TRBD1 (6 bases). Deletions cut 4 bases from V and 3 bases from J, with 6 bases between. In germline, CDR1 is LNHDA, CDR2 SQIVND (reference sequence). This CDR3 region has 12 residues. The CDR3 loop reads CASSTGEETQYF. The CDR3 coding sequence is TGTGCCAGTAGTACAGGGGAAGAGACCCAGTACTTC.

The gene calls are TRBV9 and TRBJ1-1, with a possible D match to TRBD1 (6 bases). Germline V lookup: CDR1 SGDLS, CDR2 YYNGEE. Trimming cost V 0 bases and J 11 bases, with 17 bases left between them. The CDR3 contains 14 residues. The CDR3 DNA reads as TGTGCCAGCAGCGTAGGAGACGAAGGGGGGGCGGCTTTCTTT. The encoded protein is CASSVGDEGGAAFF. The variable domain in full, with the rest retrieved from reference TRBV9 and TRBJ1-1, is DSGVTQTPKHLITATGQRVTLRCSPRSGDLSVYWYQQSLDQGLQFLIQYYNGEERAKGNILERFSAQQFPDLHSELNLSSLELGDSALYFCASSVGDEGGAAFFGQGTRLTVV.

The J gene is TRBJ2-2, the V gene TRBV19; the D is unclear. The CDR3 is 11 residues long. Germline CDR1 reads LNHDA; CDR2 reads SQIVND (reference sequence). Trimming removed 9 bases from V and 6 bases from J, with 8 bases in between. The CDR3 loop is CARVTPGELFF. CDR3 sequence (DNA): TGTGCCAGGGTGACCCCCGGGGAGCTGTTTTTT.

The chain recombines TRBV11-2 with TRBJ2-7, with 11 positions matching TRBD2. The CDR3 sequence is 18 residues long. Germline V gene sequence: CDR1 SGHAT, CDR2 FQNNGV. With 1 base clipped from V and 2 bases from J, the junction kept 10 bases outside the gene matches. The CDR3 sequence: CASSLVLLAGGLTYEQYF. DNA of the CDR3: TGTGCCAGCAGCTTAGTATTGCTAGCGGGAGGCCTAACCTACGAGCAGTACTTC.

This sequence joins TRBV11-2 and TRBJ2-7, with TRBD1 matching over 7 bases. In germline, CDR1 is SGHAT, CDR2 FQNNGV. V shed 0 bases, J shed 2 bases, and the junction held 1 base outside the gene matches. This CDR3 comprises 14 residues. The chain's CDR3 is CASSLEQGPYEQYF. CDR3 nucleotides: TGTGCCAGCAGCTTAGAACAGGGGCCCTACGAGCAGTACTTC.